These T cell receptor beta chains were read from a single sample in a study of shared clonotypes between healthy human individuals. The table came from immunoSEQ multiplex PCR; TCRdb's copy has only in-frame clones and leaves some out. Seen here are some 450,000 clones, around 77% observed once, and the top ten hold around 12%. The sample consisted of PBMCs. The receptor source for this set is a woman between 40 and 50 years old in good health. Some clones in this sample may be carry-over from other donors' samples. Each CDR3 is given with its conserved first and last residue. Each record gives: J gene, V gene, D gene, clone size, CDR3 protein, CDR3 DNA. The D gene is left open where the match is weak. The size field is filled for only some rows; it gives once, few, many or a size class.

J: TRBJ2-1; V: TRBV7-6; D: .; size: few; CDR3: CASSPQGEPYNEQFF; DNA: TGTGCCAGCAGCCCCCAGGGCGAACCCTACAATGAGCAGTTCTTC
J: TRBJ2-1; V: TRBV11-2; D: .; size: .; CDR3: CASSKGGGGHSEQFF; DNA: TGTGCCAGCAGCAAAGGGGGGGGTGGACACAGTGAGCAGTTCTTC
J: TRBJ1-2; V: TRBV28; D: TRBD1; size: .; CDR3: CASGDRGPYGYTF; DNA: TGTGCCAGCGGTGACAGGGGACCCTATGGCTACACCTTC
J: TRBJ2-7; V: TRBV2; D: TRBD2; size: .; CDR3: CASSAKWYGTSSYEQYF; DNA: TGTGCCAGCAGTGCCAAATGGTACGGGACTAGCTCCTACGAGCAGTACTTC
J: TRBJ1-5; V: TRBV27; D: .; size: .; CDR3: CASSPRIQLSNQPQHF; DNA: TGTGCCAGCAGTCCTCGCATTCAGCTAAGCAATCAGCCCCAGCATTTT
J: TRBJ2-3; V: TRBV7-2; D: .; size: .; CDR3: CASSSQSTDTQYF; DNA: TGTGCCAGCAGCTCTCAAAGCACAGATACGCAGTATTTT
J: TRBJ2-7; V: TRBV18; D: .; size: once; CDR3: CASSPPSSYEQYF; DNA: TGTGCCAGCTCACCACCGTCCTCCTACGAGCAGTACTTC
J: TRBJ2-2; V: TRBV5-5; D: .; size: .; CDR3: CASSSGASGVNTGELFF; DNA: TGTGCCAGCAGCTCTGGGGCCTCCGGGGTAAACACCGGGGAGCTGTTTTTT
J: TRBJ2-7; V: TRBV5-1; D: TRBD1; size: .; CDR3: CASSSYRDRGVNAQYF; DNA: TGCGCCAGCAGCTCATACCGGGACAGGGGTGTTAACGCGCAGTACTTC
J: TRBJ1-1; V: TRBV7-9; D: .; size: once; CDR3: CASSFSGRRNTEAFF; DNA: TGTGCCAGCAGCTTCTCTGGGAGAAGGAACACTGAAGCTTTCTTT
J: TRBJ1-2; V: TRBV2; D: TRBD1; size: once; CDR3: CASSWDRGLYGYTF; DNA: TGTGCCAGCAGTTGGGACAGGGGGCTCTATGGCTACACCTTC
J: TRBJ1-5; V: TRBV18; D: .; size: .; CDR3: CASSLYEGDQPQHF; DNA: TGTGCCAGCTCACTGTATGAGGGGGACCAGCCCCAGCATTTT
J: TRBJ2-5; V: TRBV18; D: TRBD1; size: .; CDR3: CASSPRRGQGQETQYF; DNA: TGTGCCAGCTCACCACGGAGGGGACAGGGCCAAGAGACCCAGTACTTC
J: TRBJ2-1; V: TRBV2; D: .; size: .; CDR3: CASTPIGGREYNEQFF; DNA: TGTGCCAGCACCCCAATCGGGGGGCGCGAGTACAATGAGCAGTTCTTC
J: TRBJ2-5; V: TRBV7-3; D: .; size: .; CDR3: CASSLGFSETQYF; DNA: TGTGCCAGCAGCTTAGGATTTTCGGAGACCCAGTACTTC
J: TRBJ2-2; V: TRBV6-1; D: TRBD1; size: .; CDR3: CASRQGGTGELFF; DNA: TGTGCCAGCAGACAGGGGGGCACCGGGGAGCTGTTTTTT
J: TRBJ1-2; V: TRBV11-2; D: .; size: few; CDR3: CASSAGTNNYGYTF; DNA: TGTGCCAGCAGCGCCGGGACAAATAACTATGGCTACACCTTC
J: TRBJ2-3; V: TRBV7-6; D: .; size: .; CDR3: CASSWAQRDTQYF; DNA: TGTGCCAGCAGCTGGGCACAGAGGGATACGCAGTATTTT
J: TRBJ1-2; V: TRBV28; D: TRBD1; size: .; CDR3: CASSFGSAGTVYGYTF; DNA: TGTGCCAGCAGTTTTGGTTCCGCCGGGACAGTCTATGGCTACACCTTC
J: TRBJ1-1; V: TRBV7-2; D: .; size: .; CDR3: CASSLVLGNTEAFF; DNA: TGTGCCAGCAGCCTAGTGCTAGGTAACACTGAAGCTTTCTTT
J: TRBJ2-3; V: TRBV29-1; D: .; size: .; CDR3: CSVAVSGSTDTQYF; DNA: TGCAGCGTTGCCGTTAGCGGCAGCACAGATACGCAGTATTTT
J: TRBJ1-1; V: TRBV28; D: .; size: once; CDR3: CASSLSKRGYTEAFF; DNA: TGTGCCAGCAGTTTAAGTAAGAGGGGTTACACTGAAGCTTTCTTT
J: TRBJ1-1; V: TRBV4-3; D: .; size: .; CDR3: CASSQASRPGVTFF; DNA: TGCGCCAGCAGCCAGGCTTCCCGACCGGGCGTAACTTTCTTT
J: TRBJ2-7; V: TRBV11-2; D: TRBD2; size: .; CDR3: CASSLEWGGRASYEQYF; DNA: TGTGCCAGCAGCTTAGAATGGGGCGGGAGGGCCTCCTACGAGCAGTACTTC
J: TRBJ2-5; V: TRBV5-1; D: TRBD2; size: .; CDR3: CASSLTLAVRETQYF; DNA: TGCGCCAGCAGCTTGACCCTAGCGGTCAGAGAGACCCAGTACTTC
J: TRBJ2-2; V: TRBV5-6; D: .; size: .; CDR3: CASSSIVVGNTGELFF; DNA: TGTGCCAGCAGCTCTATCGTGGTCGGGAACACCGGGGAGCTGTTTTTT
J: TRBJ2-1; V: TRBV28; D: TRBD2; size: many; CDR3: CASSLQASGYNEQFF; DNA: TGTGCCAGCAGTTTACAGGCTAGCGGCTACAATGAGCAGTTCTTC
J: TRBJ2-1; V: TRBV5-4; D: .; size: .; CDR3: CASSLAGSNEQFF; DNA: TGTGCCAGCAGCTTGGCTGGCAGCAATGAGCAGTTCTTC
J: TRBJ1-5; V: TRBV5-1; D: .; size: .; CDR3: CASSLGQPQHF; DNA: TGCGCCAGCAGCTTGGGACAGCCCCAGCATTTT
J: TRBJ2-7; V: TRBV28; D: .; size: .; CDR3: CASMGEASSYEQYF; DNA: TGTGCCAGCATGGGAGAGGCTAGCTCCTACGAGCAGTACTTC
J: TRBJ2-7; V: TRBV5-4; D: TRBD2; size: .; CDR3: CASRVLAGVWYSDEQYF; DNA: TGTGCCAGCAGGGTCCTAGCGGGAGTGTGGTACTCGGACGAGCAGTACTTC
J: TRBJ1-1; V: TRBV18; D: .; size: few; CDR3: CASSPPIAGNTEAFF; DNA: TGTGCCAGCTCACCACCTATCGCAGGGAACACTGAAGCTTTCTTT
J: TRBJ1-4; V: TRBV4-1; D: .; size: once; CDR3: CASSPQQGPPQYLAKLFF; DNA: TGCGCCAGCAGCCCCCAGCAAGGCCCCCCCCAATACCTTGCAAAACTGTTTTTT
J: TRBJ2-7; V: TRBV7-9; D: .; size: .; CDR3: CATSKSIGQGTSYEQYF; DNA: TGTGCCACCTCTAAATCTATAGGGCAGGGGACCTCCTACGAGCAGTACTTC
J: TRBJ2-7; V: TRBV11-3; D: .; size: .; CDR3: CASSVTLLGEQYF; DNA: TGTGCCAGCAGCGTGACGCTTCTCGGAGAGCAGTACTTC
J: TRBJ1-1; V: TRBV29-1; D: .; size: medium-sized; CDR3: CSVGDGLAEAFF; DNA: TGCAGCGTCGGGGACGGCCTGGCTGAAGCTTTCTTT
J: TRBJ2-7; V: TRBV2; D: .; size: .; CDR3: CASSEPGDVRYEQYF; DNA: TGTGCCAGCAGTGAACCGGGGGACGTACGGTACGAGCAGTACTTC
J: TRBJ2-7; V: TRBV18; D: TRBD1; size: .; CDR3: CASSPGQGGEQYF; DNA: TGTGCCAGCTCACCCGGACAGGGCGGGGAGCAGTACTTC
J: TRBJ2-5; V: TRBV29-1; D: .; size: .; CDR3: CSGWGGGGETQYF; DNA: TGCAGCGGGTGGGGAGGGGGCGGAGAGACCCAGTACTTC
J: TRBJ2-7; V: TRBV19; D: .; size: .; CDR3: CASGTRPGAYEQYF; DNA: TGTGCCAGTGGCACACGCCCCGGGGCCTACGAGCAGTACTTC
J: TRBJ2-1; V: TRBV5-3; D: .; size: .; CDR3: CATPRVRRRNNEQFF; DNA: TGTGCCACTCCCAGGGTGAGGCGGAGAAACAATGAGCAGTTCTTC
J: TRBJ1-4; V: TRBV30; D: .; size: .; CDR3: CAGGNENEKLFF; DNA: TGTGCCGGAGGGAACGAAAATGAAAAACTGTTTTTT
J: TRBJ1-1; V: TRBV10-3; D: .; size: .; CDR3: CAISGYLYTEAFF; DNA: TGTGCCATCAGTGGTTATTTGTACACTGAAGCTTTCTTT
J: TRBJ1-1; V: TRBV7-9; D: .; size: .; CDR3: CASSLDGRGSTEAFF; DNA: TGTGCCAGCAGCTTAGACGGCAGGGGAAGCACTGAAGCTTTCTTT
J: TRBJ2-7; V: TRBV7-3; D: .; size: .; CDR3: CASSSPREGGSGEQYF; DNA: TGTGCCAGCAGCTCTCCCCGGGAAGGTGGGAGTGGGGAGCAGTACTTC